Here is one T cell receptor beta chain with its context. The sample holds one count of this clone. Its specific antigen is unknown. The sample holds no much larger clone one base away, and base qualities are not on file. CDR1 and CDR2 are read off the germline V gene as MDHEN and SYDVKM. V gives up 2 bases and J gives up 7 bases, and the segment between their germline ends measures 11 bases. The CDR3 goes from the cysteine to the phenylalanine over 13 residues. Only the CDR3 DNA is retained, 39 bases long and in frame from the first base. This sample is drawn from a study of blood T cell dynamics during melanoma immunotherapy (TCRdb year 2020). Describing the broader study: Patients had metastatic melanoma and received first-line pembrolizumab or nivolumab plus ipilimumab as standard of care in the United Kingdom. To identify early correlates of response, the study profiled peripheral T cell receptor repertoires in patients with metastatic melanoma before and after one cycle of checkpoint inhibitor therapy. The training cohort was made up of consecutive patients, while a further independent group of patients from the same centre was pooled to form an external validation set. Study-wide conclusions, independent of this receptor: The study was unable to establish whether the T cell clones driving the repertoire changes were melanoma-specific or instead reflected general immune activation. The relatively small sample size was acknowledged as potentially limiting generalization of the results. Patients who later achieved disease control showed a bifurcated PBMC repertoire reorganization at W3, with increased clonality or increased diversity, unlike progressors.

Interpreted using the paper, the time point label stands for: pre-treatment baseline. Blood was sampled before treatment (T0) and at week 3 (W3), after the first cycle of checkpoint blockade. Except for a couple of patients with rapid clinical progression, response was assessed 12 weeks after the first infusion by RECIST 1.1; disease control meant complete response, partial response or stable disease. Patients with prior systemic cancer treatment, concomitant immunosuppressant therapy or synchronous other active malignancies were excluded. To track both circulating cells and T cell turnover, TCR beta was sequenced from bulk PBMC as well as from plasma cell-free DNA. PBMC were isolated from blood with Lymphoprep and SepMate tubes, followed by red cell lysis. QIAamp DNA Blood Mini kits were used to extract DNA from PBMC and from sorted T cell subsets. Every bulk PBMC sample had a fixed 350 ng of DNA loaded. Following the manufacturer instructions, the immunoSEQ TCRb Assay kit was used to amplify TCR beta CDR3 sequences from genomic DNA. The KAPA Library Quantification Kit for Illumina platforms was used to quantify pooled libraries by qPCR. Pooled libraries were clustered at roughly 0.55-1.1 pM and sequenced on an Illumina NextSeq 500. The published analysis was carried out like this. The TCR data were analyzed using immunoSEQ ANALYZER and the R LymphoSeq package. A rearrangement efficiency score was calculated as productive divided by the sum of productive and non-productive CDR3 sequences. Within each patient, timepoints were compared pairwise for clonality, measured with the Gini coefficient, and for diversity, measured with the Renyi index at alpha=1. In LymphoSeq, clonal relatedness was computed using an edit distance of 3, and repertoire similarity was computed using the Bhattacharyya coefficient. To classify response, a linear discriminant analysis based on week-3 changes in clonality and diversity was built with the R MASS and caret packages. Entries here come from immuneACCESS through TCRdb and include only in-frame sequences with V and J called. Some clones fail to appear in such tables; in the studies checked, an unresolved V gene covers under half of the shortfall, and the cause of the remainder is unknown. The DNA gave D and trimming, while V, J and clone size come from that table. Within this sample are 15,000 to 20,000 clones, with 65% to 90% of them counted one time only. The biggest ten clones account for about 7.6% of the sample.

The sequencing used blood, collected from a patient treated with checkpoint blockade. This receptor chain uses TRBV28 and TRBJ1-2; no D gene call is confident. This TCR was recovered from a human donor with melanoma. The nucleotide sequence reads TGTGCCAGCAGTTTAAAGAGAAGGGCTGGCTACACCTTC. Its product reads: CASSLKRRAGYTF.